The 15 T cell receptor beta chains presented below share a single source sample, sequenced in a study of CD8+CD57+ T cells in acquired aplastic anemia. Patients selected for sequencing had displayed CD8+CD57+ cell expansion by flow cytometry. It was genomic DNA that served as the template for profiling TCR beta VDJ and CDR3. TCRdb reprocessed the reads via MiXCR and lists one record per CDR3 protein. The sample gives more than 150,000 distinct CDR3 sequences, around 48% of which show up once; under 2% is in the top ten. Sequences were obtained from sorted CD4+, CD8+, or CD8+CD57+ T cells (not recorded which) from PBMCs. Source of these receptors: a human donor with aplastic anemia.

This clonotype has just one count. The chain joins TRBV20-1 to TRBJ2-7; TRBD2 matches 8 bases. CDR1 and CDR2 from the germline V gene are DFQATT and SNEGSKA (reference sequence). The length of the CDR3 is 14 residues. After removal of 3 bases from V and 0 bases from J, the junction contained 4 bases not matched to a gene. The CDR3 DNA follows: TGCAGTGCTAGCGGGAGGGAGGGCTCCTACGAGCAGTACTTC. Its translation is CSASGREGSYEQYF.

This clonotype was counted at least ten times. The chain links TRBV19 to TRBJ1-3; D possibly corresponds to TRBD1 (5 bases). V shed 8 bases and J shed 0 bases, with 8 bases lying between them. CDR1 is LNHDA, CDR2 SQIVND, per germline (reference sequence). The CDR3 has 13 amino acids. This CDR3 is CASRQLSGNTIYF. The CDR3 nucleotides read TGTGCCAGTCGACAGCTCTCTGGAAACACCATATATTTT. The full variable domain, with the rest looked up from reference TRBV19 and TRBJ1-3, is DGGITQSPKYLFRKEGQNVTLSCEQNLNHDAMYWYRQDPGQGLRLIYYSQIVNDFQKGDIAEGYSVSREKKESFPLTVTSAQKNPTAFYLCASRQLSGNTIYFGEGSWLTVV.

The chain has TRBV20-1 and TRBJ1-6; D perhaps matches TRBD1 (5 bases). The V end was cut by 5 bases, the J end by 6 bases, with 11 bases between. The germline gives CDR1 DFQATT, CDR2 SNEGSKA (reference sequence). This CDR3 is 13 amino acids long. In DNA, the CDR3 is TGCAGTGCTTACCGGGACGGTAATTCACCCCTCCACTTT. It codes for CSAYRDGNSPLHF.

In its sample, this clonotype was seen many times. The chain links TRBV7-8 to TRBJ1-4; D not resolved. The CDR3 has 15 amino acids. V lost 1 base, J lost 3 bases, and 9 bases lay in between. Looked up from germline, CDR1 is SGHVS and CDR2 is FQNEAQ. In DNA, the CDR3 is TGTGCCAGCAGCTTAGAAGGTTTCCCTAATGAAAAACTGTTTTTT. Protein: CASSLEGFPNEKLFF.

The chain is built from TRBV5-6 and TRBJ2-7, with D unresolved. CDR3 length: 15 amino acids. V shed 3 bases and J shed 2 bases, with 15 bases lying between them. Germline lookup yields CDR1 SGHDT and CDR2 YYEEEE. For the CDR3, the DNA is TGTGCCAGCAGCTCAACCCCCGCATCGACCTACGAGCAGTACTTC. Translation gives CASSSTPASTYEQYF.

This clonotype was counted ten times or more. The V and J genes are TRBV12-3 or TRBV12-4 and TRBJ2-6; no clear D gene. The CDR3 totals 12 residues. V lost 9 bases and J lost 0, with 3 bases in between. In nucleotides, the CDR3 is TGTGCCAGTCACTCTGGGGCCAACGTCCTGACTTTC. Encoded protein: CASHSGANVLTF.

This clonotype was seen only once. A much larger clone lies a single base off, so this may be a read error. For the CDR3, the DNA is TGTGCCATCAGTGAGGCGGGAGCTAACTATGGCTACACCTTC. Amino acid sequence: CAISEAGANYGYTF. The gene calls are TRBV6-1 and TRBJ1-2; D is unresolved. Looked up from germline, CDR1 is MNHNS and CDR2 is SASEGT. The CDR3 totals 14 residues.

In this sample, this clonotype turned up many times. This chain uses TRBV5-6 with TRBJ1-6, with TRBD1 as a possible D gene (5 bases). This CDR3 spans 15 amino acids. Trimming pared 4 bases from V and 9 bases from J, leaving 17 bases between. The germline gives CDR1 SGHDT, CDR2 YYEEEE. The CDR3 loop reads CASSPYGDLGSPLHF. CDR3 nucleotides: TGTGCCAGCAGCCCGTATGGGGACTTGGGTTCACCCCTCCACTTT.

The DNA for the CDR3 is TGTGCCAGCAGCGTAGCTATGGCGGAGACCCAGTACTTC. Encoded protein: CASSVAMAETQYF. J is TRBJ2-5 and V is TRBV9; D ambiguous. V was shortened by 0 bases and J by 5 bases, with 8 bases between the two germline ends. Germline V gene data show CDR1 as SGDLS and CDR2 as YYNGEE. This CDR3 spans 13 amino acids. Based on the CDR3 plus reference TRBV9 and TRBJ2-5, the full variable domain is DSGVTQTPKHLITATGQRVTLRCSPRSGDLSVYWYQQSLDQGLQFLIQYYNGEERAKGNILERFSAQQFPDLHSELNLSSLELGDSALYFCASSVAMAETQYFGPGTRLLVL.

This clonotype was detected ten times or more. The chain combines TRBV19 with TRBJ2-7; tentative D call: TRBD1 (6 bases). CDR1 is LNHDA and CDR2 is SQIVND in the germline V gene (reference sequence). This CDR3 is built from 14 residues. V shed 4 bases and J shed 2 bases, with 12 bases lying between them. CDR3 nucleotide sequence: TGTGCCAGTAGTAACCAGGGGTCCCCCTACGAGCAGTACTTC. Translating it yields CASSNQGSPYEQYF.

In this sample, this clonotype turned up many times. The chain employs TRBV6-2 or TRBV6-3 and TRBJ1-6; 7 positions agree with TRBD1. Per germline, CDR1 MNHEY and CDR2 SVGEGT. The V and J ends lost 6 bases and 7 bases, in that order; junction bases with no gene match: 0. The CDR3 spans 12 residues. The CDR3 DNA follows: TGTGCCAGCAGACAGGGGAATTCACCCCTCCACTTT. Its protein product is CASRQGNSPLHF.

This clonotype was found many times. The chain uses TRBV5-4 and TRBJ2-5, with 8 bases fitting TRBD1. The V gene end was trimmed by 5 bases and the J gene end by 7 bases; junction bases not matched to a gene: 19. Germline CDR1 is SGHNT and CDR2 is YYREEE (reference sequence). The CDR3 runs to 17 residues. In DNA form, the CDR3 reads TGTGCCAGCAGTTCTCCCAGGGGGCCCGGCGGCCCTGGGACCCAGTACTTC. It translates to CASSSPRGPGGPGTQYF.

This clonotype was recorded many times. The chain uses TRBV30 and TRBJ2-7; possible D gene TRBD1, 6 bases. Trimming shortened V by 1 base and J by 3 bases, and 7 bases separated the two germline ends. The CDR3 length is 12 residues. CDR1 is GTSNPN, CDR2 SVGIG, per germline (reference sequence). CDR3 nucleotide sequence: TGTGCCTGGAGTGAACAGGGCTACGAGCAGTACTTC. This codes for CAWSEQGYEQYF. Full variable domain (rest looked up from reference TRBV30 and TRBJ2-7): SQTIHQWPATLVQPVGSPLSLECTVEGTSNPNLYWYRQAAGRGLQLLFYSVGIGQISSEVPQNLSASRPQDRQFILSSKKLLLSDSGFYLCAWSEQGYEQYFGPGTRLTVT.

Ten or more counts support this clonotype. The chain employs TRBV5-6 and TRBJ1-1; 7 nucleotides line up with TRBD1. Losses at the gene ends were 5 bases for V and 1 base for J; bases not matched to a gene: 5. The CDR3 is made up of 14 amino acids. Germline lookup yields CDR1 SGHDT and CDR2 YYEEEE. Here the CDR3 reads CASRSRQGNTEAFF. The CDR3 DNA reads TGTGCCAGCAGGTCTCGACAGGGGAACACTGAAGCTTTCTTT.

This clonotype was detected only a few times. The chain recombines TRBV3-1 with TRBJ2-3, with D uncertain. V was clipped by 1 base and J by 6 bases, with 17 bases between them. CDR1 is LGHDT, CDR2 YNNKEL, per germline (reference sequence). The CDR3 consists of 16 residues. The CDR3 region has the DNA TGTGCCAGCAGCCAAGGTATCGCGGCCATGGGGGATACGCAGTATTTT. Its translation is CASSQGIAAMGDTQYF.